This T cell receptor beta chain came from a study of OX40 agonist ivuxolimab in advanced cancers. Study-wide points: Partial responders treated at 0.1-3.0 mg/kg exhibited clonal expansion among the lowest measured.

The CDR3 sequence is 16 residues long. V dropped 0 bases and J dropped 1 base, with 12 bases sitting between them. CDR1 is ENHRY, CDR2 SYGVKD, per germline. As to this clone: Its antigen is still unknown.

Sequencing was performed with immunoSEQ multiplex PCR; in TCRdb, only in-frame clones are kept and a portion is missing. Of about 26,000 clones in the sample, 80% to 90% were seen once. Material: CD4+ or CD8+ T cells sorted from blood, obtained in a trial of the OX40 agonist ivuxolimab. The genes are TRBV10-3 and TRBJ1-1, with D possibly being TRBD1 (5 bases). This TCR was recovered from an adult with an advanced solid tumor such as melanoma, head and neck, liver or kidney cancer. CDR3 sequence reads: CAISESMGRANTEAFF. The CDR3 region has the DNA TGTGCCATCAGTGAGTCAATGGGCAGGGCGAACACTGAAGCTTTCTTT.